The rows below give T cell receptor beta chains drawn from one sample of a study of T cells after yellow fever vaccination. TCRdb ran MiXCR on the 5' RACE reads and lists one entry per CDR3 protein. The sample holds a few hundred thousand distinct CDR3 sequences, 3.6% seen once. This material consisted of PBMCs, taken on the day of the yellow fever booster vaccination. The receptors shown here come from a young man who received the YFV17D yellow fever vaccine. Both conserved end residues are part of each CDR3. The D gene is left open where the match is weak. Part of the rows lack a size; the others show once, few, many or a class for expanded clones.

clone size: -
V gene: TRBV6-5
J gene: TRBJ2-3
D gene: -
CDR3 protein: CASSFRDSGTDTQYF
CDR3 DNA: TGTGCCAGCAGTTTCCGGGACTCCGGCACAGATACGCAGTATTTT

clone size: many
V gene: TRBV7-7
J gene: TRBJ2-3
D gene: -
CDR3 protein: CASSLRRGDTQYF
CDR3 DNA: TGTGCTAGCAGCCTTCGGAGGGGAGATACGCAGTATTTT

clone size: many
V gene: TRBV6-6
J gene: TRBJ2-2
D gene: -
CDR3 protein: CASSWPQGRNTGELFF
CDR3 DNA: TGTGCCAGCAGTTGGCCCCAGGGCCGGAACACCGGGGAGCTGTTTTTT

clone size: many
V gene: TRBV13
J gene: TRBJ1-1
D gene: TRBD1
CDR3 protein: CASSTRDRYSVNTEAFF
CDR3 DNA: TGTGCCAGCAGCACCCGGGACAGGTACTCTGTGAACACTGAAGCTTTCTTT

clone size: many
V gene: TRBV12-5
J gene: TRBJ2-1
D gene: TRBD2
CDR3 protein: CASEERGADRGEQFF
CDR3 DNA: TGTGCTAGTGAGGAGCGGGGGGCCGATCGGGGTGAGCAGTTCTTC

clone size: many
V gene: TRBV10-2
J gene: TRBJ2-2
D gene: -
CDR3 protein: CASSEIRPTGELFF
CDR3 DNA: TGCGCCAGCAGTGAGATCCGACCAACCGGGGAGCTGTTTTTT

clone size: many
V gene: TRBV5-1
J gene: TRBJ2-5
D gene: TRBD2
CDR3 protein: CASSAQGSGEETQYF
CDR3 DNA: TGCGCCAGCAGCGCACAAGGTAGCGGGGAAGAGACCCAGTACTTC

clone size: few
V gene: TRBV3-1
J gene: TRBJ2-7
D gene: -
CDR3 protein: CASSQVTGDYEQYF
CDR3 DNA: TGTGCCAGCAGCCAAGTTACGGGGGATTACGAGCAGTACTTC

clone size: -
V gene: TRBV20-1
J gene: TRBJ2-3
D gene: -
CDR3 protein: CSARPLAHASTDTQYF
CDR3 DNA: TGCAGTGCCCGCCCCCTAGCACACGCTAGCACAGATACGCAGTATTTT

clone size: many
V gene: TRBV29-1
J gene: TRBJ2-2
D gene: TRBD2
CDR3 protein: CSVVLAGGRLGTGELFF
CDR3 DNA: TGCAGCGTTGTACTAGCGGGGGGGCGGTTGGGCACCGGGGAGCTGTTTTTT

clone size: many
V gene: TRBV7-2
J gene: TRBJ1-5
D gene: TRBD1
CDR3 protein: CVTGGKYSNQPQHF
CDR3 DNA: TGCGTCACAGGGGGCAAGTATAGCAATCAGCCCCAGCATTTT

clone size: -
V gene: TRBV5-1
J gene: TRBJ2-3
D gene: TRBD2
CDR3 protein: CASSFRAGVDTQYF
CDR3 DNA: TGCGCCAGCAGCTTCCGAGCGGGGGTAGATACGCAGTATTTT

clone size: many
V gene: TRBV7-3
J gene: TRBJ2-1
D gene: -
CDR3 protein: CASSPRPGNEQFF
CDR3 DNA: TGTGCCAGCAGCCCAAGACCCGGCAATGAGCAGTTCTTC

clone size: few
V gene: TRBV5-1
J gene: TRBJ2-3
D gene: TRBD1
CDR3 protein: CASSLSRTGVTDTQYF
CDR3 DNA: TGCGCCAGCAGCTTGTCTCGGACAGGGGTTACAGATACGCAGTATTTT

clone size: -
V gene: TRBV6-5
J gene: TRBJ2-3
D gene: -
CDR3 protein: CASSYKQLTDTQYF
CDR3 DNA: TGTGCCAGCAGTTACAAGCAGCTCACAGATACGCAGTATTTT

clone size: few
V gene: TRBV29-1
J gene: TRBJ1-1
D gene: TRBD1
CDR3 protein: CSEHRQGIEAFF
CDR3 DNA: TGCAGCGAACATAGACAGGGGATTGAAGCTTTCTTT

clone size: -
V gene: TRBV3-1
J gene: TRBJ2-3
D gene: -
CDR3 protein: CASSRTGTSSPDTQYF
CDR3 DNA: TGTGCCAGCAGCCGAACCGGGACTTCAAGCCCAGATACGCAGTATTTT

clone size: few
V gene: TRBV7-9
J gene: TRBJ1-4
D gene: TRBD1
CDR3 protein: CASSAKDRVREKLFF
CDR3 DNA: TGTGCCAGCAGCGCCAAAGACAGGGTCCGGGAAAAACTGTTTTTT

clone size: few
V gene: TRBV5-6
J gene: TRBJ2-7
D gene: TRBD1
CDR3 protein: CASSLDPGGMAYEQYF
CDR3 DNA: TGTGCCAGCAGCTTGGACCCAGGGGGCATGGCCTACGAGCAGTACTTC

clone size: many
V gene: TRBV7-8
J gene: TRBJ1-1
D gene: -
CDR3 protein: CASSLGIRNTEAFF
CDR3 DNA: TGTGCCAGCAGCTTAGGCATAAGGAACACTGAAGCTTTCTTT

clone size: -
V gene: TRBV4-2
J gene: TRBJ1-5
D gene: -
CDR3 protein: CASSQDPSPQYSNQPQHF
CDR3 DNA: TGTGCCAGCAGCCAAGATCCTTCCCCACAGTATAGCAATCAGCCCCAGCATTTT

clone size: many
V gene: TRBV5-1
J gene: TRBJ2-5
D gene: -
CDR3 protein: CASSAGLMGETQYF
CDR3 DNA: TGCGCCAGCAGCGCCGGCCTCATGGGGGAGACCCAGTACTTC

clone size: few
V gene: TRBV19
J gene: TRBJ2-2
D gene: TRBD1
CDR3 protein: CASSPRQGLNTGELFF
CDR3 DNA: TGTGCCAGTAGCCCTCGACAGGGTCTGAACACCGGGGAGCTGTTTTTT

clone size: -
V gene: TRBV30
J gene: TRBJ1-5
D gene: TRBD1
CDR3 protein: CAWSSRGNQPQHF
CDR3 DNA: TGTGCCTGGAGTAGCAGGGGGAACCAGCCCCAGCATTTT

clone size: -
V gene: TRBV12-3/TRBV12-4
J gene: TRBJ1-2
D gene: -
CDR3 protein: CASSSGPPYGYTF
CDR3 DNA: TGTGCCAGCAGCTCGGGACCCCCTTATGGCTACACCTTC

clone size: many
V gene: TRBV7-2
J gene: TRBJ2-4
D gene: -
CDR3 protein: CASSRVWGPAKNIQYF
CDR3 DNA: TGTGCCAGCAGCCGGGTTTGGGGGCCGGCCAAAAACATTCAGTACTTC

clone size: many
V gene: TRBV11-2
J gene: TRBJ2-2
D gene: -
CDR3 protein: CASCDRYTGELFF
CDR3 DNA: TGTGCCAGCTGTGATAGGTACACCGGGGAGCTGTTTTTT

clone size: many
V gene: TRBV20-1
J gene: TRBJ2-3
D gene: -
CDR3 protein: CSARPPATDTQYF
CDR3 DNA: TGCAGTGCTAGACCCCCCGCCACAGATACGCAGTATTTT

clone size: -
V gene: TRBV12-3/TRBV12-4
J gene: TRBJ2-7
D gene: TRBD2
CDR3 protein: CASSPPRAGGSYEQYF
CDR3 DNA: TGTGCCAGCAGCCCCCCCAGGGCGGGGGGCTCCTACGAGCAGTACTTC

clone size: once
V gene: TRBV15
J gene: TRBJ2-1
D gene: TRBD2
CDR3 protein: CATSRGLAGYNEQFF
CDR3 DNA: TGTGCCACCAGCAGGGGACTAGCGGGGTACAATGAGCAGTTCTTC

clone size: few
V gene: TRBV4-1
J gene: TRBJ2-2
D gene: -
CDR3 protein: CASSQDRGAYTGELFF
CDR3 DNA: TGCGCCAGCAGCCAAGATCGGGGGGCATATACCGGGGAGCTGTTTTTT

clone size: few
V gene: TRBV3-1
J gene: TRBJ1-6
D gene: TRBD1
CDR3 protein: CASSQQRTGSYNSPLHF
CDR3 DNA: TGTGCCAGCAGCCAACAACGGACAGGGTCCTATAATTCACCCCTCCACTTT

clone size: few
V gene: TRBV27
J gene: TRBJ1-2
D gene: -
CDR3 protein: CASSLYRNRVIFGYTF
CDR3 DNA: TGTGCCAGCAGTTTATACCGGAACAGGGTTATATTTGGCTACACCTTC

clone size: -
V gene: TRBV7-6
J gene: TRBJ2-3
D gene: -
CDR3 protein: CASSSGLLPPADTQYF
CDR3 DNA: TGTGCCAGCAGCTCCGGACTCCTCCCACCGGCAGATACGCAGTATTTT

clone size: -
V gene: TRBV5-1
J gene: TRBJ1-6
D gene: -
CDR3 protein: CASRSGDRAPLHF
CDR3 DNA: TGCGCCAGCAGATCAGGGGATCGGGCACCCCTCCACTTT

clone size: few
V gene: TRBV5-1
J gene: TRBJ2-7
D gene: -
CDR3 protein: CASSWDSNYEQYF
CDR3 DNA: TGCGCCAGCAGCTGGGACTCCAACTACGAGCAGTACTTC

clone size: -
V gene: TRBV3-1
J gene: TRBJ2-1
D gene: -
CDR3 protein: CASSQTAYNEQFF
CDR3 DNA: TGTGCCAGCAGCCAAACAGCGTACAATGAGCAGTTCTTC

clone size: many
V gene: TRBV19
J gene: TRBJ2-7
D gene: -
CDR3 protein: CASSARWGEQYF
CDR3 DNA: TGTGCCAGTAGTGCCCGGTGGGGCGAGCAGTACTTC

clone size: few
V gene: TRBV18
J gene: TRBJ2-5
D gene: TRBD1
CDR3 protein: CASSTSEQGRETQYF
CDR3 DNA: TGTGCCAGCTCAACGTCGGAACAGGGGAGAGAGACCCAGTACTTC

clone size: many
V gene: TRBV4-1
J gene: TRBJ1-2
D gene: -
CDR3 protein: CASSQDPGASYGYTF
CDR3 DNA: TGCGCCAGCAGCCAAGATCCGGGGGCTAGCTATGGCTACACCTTC

clone size: -
V gene: TRBV6-2/TRBV6-3
J gene: TRBJ1-1
D gene: TRBD1
CDR3 protein: CASSLTDRRMNTEAFF
CDR3 DNA: TGTGCCAGCAGTCTTACGGACAGGCGCATGAACACTGAAGCTTTCTTT

clone size: many
V gene: TRBV4-3
J gene: TRBJ2-4
D gene: -
CDR3 protein: CASSQDFGVGRIQYF
CDR3 DNA: TGCGCCAGCAGCCAAGACTTTGGGGTTGGACGCATTCAGTACTTC

clone size: few
V gene: TRBV5-1
J gene: TRBJ1-4
D gene: -
CDR3 protein: CASSLEGGSGEKLFF
CDR3 DNA: TGCGCCAGCAGCTTGGAGGGAGGATCAGGTGAAAAACTGTTTTTT

clone size: many
V gene: TRBV7-2
J gene: TRBJ2-3
D gene: -
CDR3 protein: CASSITQASADTQYF
CDR3 DNA: TGTGCCAGCAGCATAACGCAAGCTAGCGCAGATACGCAGTATTTT

clone size: many
V gene: TRBV11-2
J gene: TRBJ2-3
D gene: -
CDR3 protein: CASSFDYTQYF
CDR3 DNA: TGTGCCAGCAGCTTTGACTATACGCAGTATTTT

clone size: few
V gene: TRBV18
J gene: TRBJ1-6
D gene: -
CDR3 protein: CASSPPGRNSPLHF
CDR3 DNA: TGTGCCAGCTCACCACCGGGACGTAATTCACCCCTCCACTTT

clone size: -
V gene: TRBV5-1
J gene: TRBJ2-3
D gene: TRBD2
CDR3 protein: CASSLGWRGGRTDTQYF
CDR3 DNA: TGCGCCAGCAGCTTAGGATGGCGGGGGGGACGAACAGATACGCAGTATTTT

clone size: -
V gene: TRBV27
J gene: TRBJ1-4
D gene: -
CDR3 protein: CASSSTHATGLGEKLFF
CDR3 DNA: TGTGCCAGCAGTTCCACACACGCTACAGGGCTGGGTGAAAAACTGTTTTTT

clone size: many
V gene: TRBV12-3/TRBV12-4
J gene: TRBJ2-7
D gene: TRBD1
CDR3 protein: CASSQRQGSYEQYF
CDR3 DNA: TGTGCCAGCAGTCAGAGACAGGGCTCCTACGAGCAGTACTTC

clone size: few
V gene: TRBV5-1
J gene: TRBJ1-2
D gene: -
CDR3 protein: CASSLDASYGYTF
CDR3 DNA: TGCGCCAGCAGCCTGGACGCCTCCTATGGCTACACCTTC

clone size: few
V gene: TRBV6-6
J gene: TRBJ2-3
D gene: -
CDR3 protein: CASVGTPYTDTQYF
CDR3 DNA: TGTGCCAGTGTCGGGACACCCTACACAGATACGCAGTATTTT